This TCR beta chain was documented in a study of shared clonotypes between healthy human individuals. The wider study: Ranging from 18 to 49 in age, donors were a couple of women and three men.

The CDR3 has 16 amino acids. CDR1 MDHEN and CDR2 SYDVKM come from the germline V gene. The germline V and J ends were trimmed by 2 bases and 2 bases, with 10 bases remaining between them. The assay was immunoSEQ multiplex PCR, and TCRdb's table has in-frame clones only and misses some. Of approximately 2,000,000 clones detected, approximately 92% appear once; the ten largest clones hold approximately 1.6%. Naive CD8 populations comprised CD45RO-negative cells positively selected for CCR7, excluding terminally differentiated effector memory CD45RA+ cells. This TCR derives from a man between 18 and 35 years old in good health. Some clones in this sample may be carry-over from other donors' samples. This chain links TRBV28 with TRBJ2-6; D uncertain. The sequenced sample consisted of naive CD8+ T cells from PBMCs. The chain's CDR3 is CASSLPAEAGANVLTF. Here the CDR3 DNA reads TGTGCCAGCAGTTTACCCGCAGAAGCTGGGGCCAACGTCCTGACTTTC.